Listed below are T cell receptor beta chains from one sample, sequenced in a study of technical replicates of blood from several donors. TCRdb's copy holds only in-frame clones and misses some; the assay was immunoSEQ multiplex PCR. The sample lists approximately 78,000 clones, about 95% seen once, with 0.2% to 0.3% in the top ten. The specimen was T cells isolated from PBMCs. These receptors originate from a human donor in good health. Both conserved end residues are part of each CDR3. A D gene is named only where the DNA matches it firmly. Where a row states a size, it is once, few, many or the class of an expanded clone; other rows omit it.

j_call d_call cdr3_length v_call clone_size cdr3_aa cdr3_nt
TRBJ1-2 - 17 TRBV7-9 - CASSQYTGPPVRISYTF TGTGCCAGCAGCCAGTACACAGGGCCTCCGGTCCGAATCAGCTACACCTTC
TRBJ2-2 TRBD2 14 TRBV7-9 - CASSLGTSLGELFF TGTGCCAGCAGCTTAGGGACTAGTCTCGGGGAGCTGTTTTTT
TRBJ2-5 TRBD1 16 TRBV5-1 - CASSPGTGGGEETQYF TGCGCCAGCAGCCCCGGGACAGGGGGCGGGGAAGAGACCCAGTACTTC
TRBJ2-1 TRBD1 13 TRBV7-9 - CASKGQGVNEQFF TGTGCCAGCAAGGGACAGGGAGTTAATGAGCAGTTCTTC
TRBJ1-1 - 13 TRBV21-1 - CASSNYRNTEAFF TGTGCCAGCAGCAATTATCGGAACACTGAAGCTTTCTTT
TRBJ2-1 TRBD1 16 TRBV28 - CASSPTSGQHYNEQFF TGTGCCAGCAGTCCAACCTCGGGACAGCACTACAATGAGCAGTTCTTC
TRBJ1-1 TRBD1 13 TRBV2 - CASSRDRGAEAFF TGTGCCAGCAGTCGGGACAGGGGAGCTGAAGCTTTCTTT
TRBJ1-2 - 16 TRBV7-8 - CASSLGTGLLLGGYTF TGTGCCAGCAGCTTAGGAACGGGACTCCTCTTGGGGGGCTACACCTTC
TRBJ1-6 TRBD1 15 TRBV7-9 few CASSARDSINSPLHF TGTGCCAGCAGCGCCAGGGACAGCATTAATTCACCCCTCCACTTT
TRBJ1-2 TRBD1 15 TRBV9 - CASSGGRQGNYGYTF TGTGCCAGCAGCGGGGGGAGACAGGGGAACTATGGCTACACCTTC
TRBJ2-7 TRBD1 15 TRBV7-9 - CASSAGQGPLYEQYF TGTGCCAGCAGCGCGGGACAGGGGCCACTCTACGAGCAGTACTTC
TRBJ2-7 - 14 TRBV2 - CASTERSTSYEQYF TGTGCCAGCACGGAGCGGTCGACCTCCTACGAGCAGTACTTC
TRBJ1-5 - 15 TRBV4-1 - CASSHQGLSHQPQHF TGCGCCAGCAGCCATCAGGGCCTGTCACATCAGCCCCAGCATTTT
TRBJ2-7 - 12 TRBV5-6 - CASSLQAYEQYF TGTGCCAGCAGCCTACAGGCGTACGAGCAGTACTTC
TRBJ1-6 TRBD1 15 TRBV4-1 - CASSSGTGNNSPLHF TGCGCCAGCAGCTCAGGGACAGGGAATAATTCACCCCTCCACTTT
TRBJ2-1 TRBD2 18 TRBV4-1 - CASSQDDRTSGSYNEQFF TGCGCCAGCAGCCAAGACGACAGGACTAGCGGGAGTTACAATGAGCAGTTCTTC
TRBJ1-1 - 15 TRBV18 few CASSPDSTVNTEAFF TGTGCCAGCTCACCCGATTCGACAGTAAACACTGAAGCTTTCTTT
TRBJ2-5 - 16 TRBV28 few CASSLEEAGAQETQYF TGTGCCAGCAGTTTGGAAGAGGCAGGGGCCCAAGAGACCCAGTACTTC
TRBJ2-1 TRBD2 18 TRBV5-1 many CASSPSATSESSYNEQFF TGCGCCAGCAGCCCCTCGGCGACTAGCGAGAGCTCCTACAATGAGCAGTTCTTC
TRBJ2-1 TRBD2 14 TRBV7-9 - CASSRESSYNEQFF TGTGCCAGCTCGCGGGAGAGCTCCTACAATGAGCAGTTCTTC
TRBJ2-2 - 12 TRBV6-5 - CASSGEAGELFF TGTGCCAGCAGTGGGGAGGCCGGGGAGCTGTTTTTT
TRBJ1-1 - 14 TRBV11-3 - CASNQQGSNTEAFF TGTGCCAGCAACCAACAGGGCTCCAACACTGAAGCTTTCTTT
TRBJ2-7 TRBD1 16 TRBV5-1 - CASSLPSTGGAYEQYF TGCGCCAGCAGCTTGCCCTCGACAGGGGGCGCCTACGAGCAGTACTTC
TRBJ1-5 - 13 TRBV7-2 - CASSRQINQPQHF TGTGCCAGCAGCCGACAGATCAATCAGCCCCAGCATTTT
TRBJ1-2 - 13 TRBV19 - CASTPQGYYGYTF TGTGCCAGTACCCCTCAGGGCTACTATGGCTACACCTTC
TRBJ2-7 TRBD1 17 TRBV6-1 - CASSEQARGQGAYEQYF TGTGCCAGCAGTGAACAGGCCAGAGGACAGGGGGCGTACGAGCAGTACTTC
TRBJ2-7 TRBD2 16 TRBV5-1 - CASSLGSGAAFYEQYF TGCGCCAGCAGCTTGGGTAGCGGGGCCGCGTTCTACGAGCAGTACTTC
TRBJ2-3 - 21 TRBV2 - CASSEGTLGGYWGSSTDTQYF TGTGCCAGCAGTGAAGGTACTTTAGGCGGGTACTGGGGAAGCAGCACAGATACGCAGTATTTT
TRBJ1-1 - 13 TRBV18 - CASSLGASTEAFF TGTGCCAGCTCACTGGGGGCCAGCACTGAAGCTTTCTTT
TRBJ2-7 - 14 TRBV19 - CASSISSGVYEQYF TGTGCCAGTAGTATTAGCTCAGGGGTTTACGAGCAGTACTTC
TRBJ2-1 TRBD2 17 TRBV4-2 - CASSERGTSVISDEQFF TGTGCCAGCAGCGAGAGGGGGACTAGCGTTATATCGGATGAGCAGTTCTTC
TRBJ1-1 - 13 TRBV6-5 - CASTPSGLSEAFF TGTGCCAGCACCCCTTCGGGACTTTCGGAAGCTTTCTTT
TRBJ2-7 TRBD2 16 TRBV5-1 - CASRSGGLLKSYEQYF TGCGCCAGCAGGTCGGGGGGTTTGTTAAAGTCCTACGAGCAGTACTTC
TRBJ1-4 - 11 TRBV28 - CATVGNEKLFF TGTGCCACGGTCGGGAATGAAAAACTGTTTTTT
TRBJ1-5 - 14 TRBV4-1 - CASSQGATPQPQHF TGCGCCAGCAGCCAAGGGGCTACTCCCCAGCCCCAGCATTTT
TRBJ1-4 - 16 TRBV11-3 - CASSPRGYATNEKLFF TGTGCCAGCAGCCCCCGGGGGTATGCAACTAATGAAAAACTGTTTTTT
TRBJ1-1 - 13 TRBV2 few CASSGQSGTEAFF TGTGCCAGCAGTGGACAGTCAGGCACTGAAGCTTTCTTT
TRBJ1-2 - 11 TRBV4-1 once CASSQDAYRTF TGCGCCAGCAGCCAAGACGCCTACCGCACCTTC
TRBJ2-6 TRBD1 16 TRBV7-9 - CASSRDRVFGANVLTF TGTGCCAGCAGCCGGGACAGGGTCTTTGGGGCCAACGTCCTGACTTTC
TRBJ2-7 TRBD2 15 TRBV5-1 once CASSAGLAGHYEQYF TGCGCCAGCAGCGCGGGGCTAGCGGGGCACTACGAGCAGTACTTC
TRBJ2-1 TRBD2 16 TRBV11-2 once CASSLFLAGIGNEQFF TGTGCCAGCAGCTTATTTCTAGCGGGAATTGGTAATGAGCAGTTCTTC
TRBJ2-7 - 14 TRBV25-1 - CASSEVEGPYEQYF TGTGCCAGCAGTGAAGTGGAGGGCCCCTACGAGCAGTACTTC
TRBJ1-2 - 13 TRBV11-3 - CASSLGQADGYTF TGTGCCAGCAGCTTAGGACAGGCGGATGGCTACACCTTC
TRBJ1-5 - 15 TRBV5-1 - CASSSFGTPEEPQHF TGCGCCAGCAGCTCCTTCGGGACACCAGAAGAGCCCCAGCATTTT
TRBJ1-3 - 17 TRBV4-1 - CASSQGFSQYSGNTIYF TGCGCCAGCAGCCAAGGATTTTCCCAGTACTCTGGAAACACCATATATTTT
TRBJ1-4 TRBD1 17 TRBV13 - CASSRRTGGSWREKLFF TGTGCCAGCAGCCGGCGGACAGGGGGGAGTTGGCGGGAAAAACTGTTTTTT
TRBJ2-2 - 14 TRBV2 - CASRAGPNTGELFF TGTGCCAGCAGGGCGGGGCCCAACACCGGGGAGCTGTTTTTT